This T cell receptor (beta chain) was identified during a study of T-cell memory formation after mild COVID-19. Study outcomes and limitations: Some SARS-CoV-2-responding clones were already detected in memory before infection.

The authors produced TCR alpha and TCR beta cDNA libraries with sample barcodes and UMIs by 5'RACE using constant-segment primers. TCRdb passed the 5' RACE reads through MiXCR, listing each CDR3 protein once. The repertoire holds about 560,000 distinct CDR3 sequences, with roughly a sixth as singletons. This clonotype was picked up a small number of times. Antigen specificity is unknown. Sequencing input: PBMCs or a T cell subset sorted from them (not recorded which). The sequence came from an adult woman who had mild COVID-19 (a few samples of this study predate the infection). Cell type and time point are not known.

The CDR3 region has the DNA TGTGCCAGCAGTTCCCCTAGCGGCCCCTACGAGCAGTACTTC. It encodes CASSSPSGPYEQYF. J is TRBJ2-7 and V is TRBV6-2 or TRBV6-3; 7 positions match TRBD2. The trim removed 4 bases at V and 2 bases at J, leaving 5 bases unmatched. Germline lookup yields CDR1 MNHEY and CDR2 SVGEGT. This CDR3 contains 14 residues.